Each of the 9 T cell receptor beta chains below was sequenced from the same sample in a study of cytomegalovirus exposure and HLA in healthy donors. Vbeta (60) and Jbeta (13) primers were used in the PCR. Data came from immunoSEQ multiplex PCR; TCRdb stores just in-frame clones and leaves some out. This table holds some 150,000 clones, about 80% found once. Sample: PBMCs. These receptors were obtained from a man younger than 30 in good health and CMV-seronegative.

This clone was observed a handful of times. V usage is TRBV4-1 and J usage is TRBJ2-7; 8 bases are a match to TRBD2. The V and J ends lost 0 bases and 7 bases, in that order; junction bases with no gene match: 11. Germline loops: CDR1 MGHRA, CDR2 YSYEKL. CDR3 length equals 16 residues. The CDR3 here is CASSQDRPSGGFEQYF. The CDR3 region has the DNA TGCGCCAGCAGCCAAGATCGCCCCAGCGGGGGTTTTGAGCAGTACTTC.

This clone has only a few counts. The V and J genes are TRBV29-1 and TRBJ1-5; the D gene is possibly TRBD1 (5 bases). Germline-derived CDR1 and CDR2 are SQVTM and ANQGSEA. CDR3 length: 13 amino acids. V shed 8 bases and J shed 3 bases, with 14 bases lying between them. The CDR3, as DNA: TGCAGCTTTAATACAGGTCTCAATCAGCCCCAGCATTTT. Translated: CSFNTGLNQPQHF.

The rearrangement uses TRBV11-3 and TRBJ1-6; D is unresolved. The CDR3 totals 15 residues. V was cut by 2 bases and J by 6 bases, with 11 bases left in between. Germline CDR1 and CDR2: SGHNT and YENEEA. The CDR3 reads CASSLRGLGNSPLHF. The CDR3 nucleotides are TGTGCCAGCAGCTTACGGGGTCTGGGTAATTCACCCCTCCACTTT.

CDR3: CASMSTGFYGYTF. The CDR3 DNA reads TGTGCCAGTATGTCGACGGGTTTCTATGGCTACACCTTC. The chain uses TRBV19 and TRBJ1-2; D gene unclear. The CDR3 runs 13 residues. CDR1 and CDR2 (germline): LNHDA, SQIVND (reference sequence). The V end was cut by 7 bases, the J end by 4 bases, with 13 bases between.

This clone has more than one count but fewer than ten. The chain combines TRBV7-6 with TRBJ2-1, with D hard to call. The CDR3 is 12 amino acids. Trimming cost V 1 base and J 10 bases, with 8 bases left between them. Germline V gives CDR1 SGHVS, CDR2 FNYEAQ. CDR3 sequence reads: CASSLVATEQFF. The CDR3 DNA follows: TGTGCCAGCAGCTTAGTAGCAACCGAGCAGTTCTTC.

This rearrangement joins TRBV4-1 to TRBJ1-2; 9 bases fit TRBD1. The CDR3 loop spans 16 amino acids. Germline V gene data show CDR1 as MGHRA and CDR2 as YSYEKL. The V gene end was trimmed by 1 base and the J gene end by 4 bases; junction bases not matched to a gene: 7. CDR3 in DNA: TGCGCCAGCAGCCAAGGGATCCGGGACAGGGTCTATGGCTACACCTTC. Residues: CASSQGIRDRVYGYTF.

This chain joins TRBV27 and TRBJ2-1, with TRBD2 matching over 7 bases. This CDR3 is built from 15 residues. V shed 0 bases, J shed 4 bases, and the junction held 3 bases outside the gene matches. Germline lookup yields CDR1 MNHEY and CDR2 SMNVEV (reference sequence). DNA of the CDR3: TGTGCCAGCAGTTTATCCAGCGGGGTATACAATGAGCAGTTCTTC. Its protein product is CASSLSSGVYNEQFF.

The chain joins TRBV18 to TRBJ2-2; D may be TRBD2 (5 bases). The CDR3 is 12 residues long. The V gene's germline CDR1 is KGHSH and CDR2 LQKENI. V lost 5 bases and J 7 bases, leaving 8 bases between the germline ends. CDR3 in amino acids: CASSDGIGELFF. CDR3 sequence (DNA): TGTGCCAGCTCAGACGGGATCGGGGAGCTGTTTTTT.

The chain uses TRBV5-4 and TRBJ2-5, with D unresolved. TRBJ2-7 explains the end of the DNA better; the J call may be wrong. Germline V gene sequence: CDR1 SGHNT, CDR2 YYREEE (reference sequence). The CDR3 consists of 16 residues. CDR3 nucleotides: TGTGCCAGCAGTCGTACCACTTGCTTGTATCCCTACGAGCAGTACTTC. This codes for CASSRTTCLYPYEQYF.